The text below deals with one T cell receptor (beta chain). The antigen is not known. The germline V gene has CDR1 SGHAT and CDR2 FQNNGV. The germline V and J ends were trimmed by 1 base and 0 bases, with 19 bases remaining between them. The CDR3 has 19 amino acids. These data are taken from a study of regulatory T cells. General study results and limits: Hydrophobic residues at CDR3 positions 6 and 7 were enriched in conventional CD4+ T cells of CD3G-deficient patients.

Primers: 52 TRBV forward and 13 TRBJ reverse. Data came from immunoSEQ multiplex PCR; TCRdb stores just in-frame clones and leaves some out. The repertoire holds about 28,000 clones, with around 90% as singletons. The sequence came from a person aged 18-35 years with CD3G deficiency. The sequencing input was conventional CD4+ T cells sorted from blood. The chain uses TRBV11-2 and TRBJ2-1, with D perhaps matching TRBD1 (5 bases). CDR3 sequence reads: CASSLVSLTLTGSYNEQFF. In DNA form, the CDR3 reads TGTGCCAGCAGCTTAGTCTCCCTGACTTTAACAGGCTCCTACAATGAGCAGTTCTTC.